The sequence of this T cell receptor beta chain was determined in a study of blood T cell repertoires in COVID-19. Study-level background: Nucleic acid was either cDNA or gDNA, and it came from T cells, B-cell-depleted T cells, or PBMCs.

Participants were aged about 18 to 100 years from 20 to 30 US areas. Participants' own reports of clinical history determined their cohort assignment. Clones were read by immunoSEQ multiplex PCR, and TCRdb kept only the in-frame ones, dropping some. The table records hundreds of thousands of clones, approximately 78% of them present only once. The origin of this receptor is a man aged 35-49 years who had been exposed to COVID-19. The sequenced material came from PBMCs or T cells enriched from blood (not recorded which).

This CDR3 reads CASSLDNSGNTIYF. Written as DNA, the CDR3 is TGTGCCAGCTCACTGGACAACTCTGGAAACACCATATATTTT. The rearrangement links TRBV18 to TRBJ1-3; D is possibly TRBD1 (5 bases). V gave up 4 bases and J gave up 0 bases, with 7 bases separating them. The CDR3 contains 14 residues. Per germline, CDR1 KGHSH and CDR2 LQKENI.